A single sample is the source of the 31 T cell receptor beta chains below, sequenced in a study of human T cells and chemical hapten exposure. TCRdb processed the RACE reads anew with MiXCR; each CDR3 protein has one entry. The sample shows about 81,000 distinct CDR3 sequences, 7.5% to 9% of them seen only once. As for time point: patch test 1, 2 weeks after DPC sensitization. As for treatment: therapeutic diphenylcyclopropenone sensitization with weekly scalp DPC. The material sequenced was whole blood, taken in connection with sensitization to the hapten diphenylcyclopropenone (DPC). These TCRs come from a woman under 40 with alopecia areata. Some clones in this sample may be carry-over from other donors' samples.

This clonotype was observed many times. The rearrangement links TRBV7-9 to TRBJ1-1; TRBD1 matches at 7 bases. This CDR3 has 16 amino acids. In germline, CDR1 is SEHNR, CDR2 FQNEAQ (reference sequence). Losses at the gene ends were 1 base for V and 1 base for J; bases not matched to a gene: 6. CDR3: CASSLGLRTGNTEAFF. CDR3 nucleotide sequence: TGTGCCAGCAGCTTAGGATTGCGGACAGGGAACACTGAAGCTTTCTTT.

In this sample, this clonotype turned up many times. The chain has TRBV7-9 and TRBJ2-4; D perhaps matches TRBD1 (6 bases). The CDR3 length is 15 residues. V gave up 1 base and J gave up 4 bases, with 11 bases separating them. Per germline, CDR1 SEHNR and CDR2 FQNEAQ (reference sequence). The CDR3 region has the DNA TGTGCCAGCAGCTTAGTGACAGGAGTAAAAAACATTCAGTACTTC. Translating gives CASSLVTGVKNIQYF. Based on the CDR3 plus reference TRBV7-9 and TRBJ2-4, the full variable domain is DTGVSQNPRHKITKRGQNVTFRCDPISEHNRLYWYRQTLGQGPEFLTYFQNEAQLEKSRLLSDRFSAERPKGSFSTLEIQRTEQGDSAMYLCASSLVTGVKNIQYFGAGTRLSVL.

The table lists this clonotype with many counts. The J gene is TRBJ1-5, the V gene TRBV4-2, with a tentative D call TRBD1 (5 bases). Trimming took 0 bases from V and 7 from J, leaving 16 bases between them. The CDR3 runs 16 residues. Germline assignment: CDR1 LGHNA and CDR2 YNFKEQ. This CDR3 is CASSQDYQGPGQPQHF. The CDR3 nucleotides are TGTGCCAGCAGCCAAGATTATCAGGGCCCAGGGCAGCCCCAGCATTTT.

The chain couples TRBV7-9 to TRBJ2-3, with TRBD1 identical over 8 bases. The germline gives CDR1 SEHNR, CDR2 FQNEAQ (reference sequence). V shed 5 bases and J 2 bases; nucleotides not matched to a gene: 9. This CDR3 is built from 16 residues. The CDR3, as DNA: TGTGCCAGCAGCCCACGACAGGGGTTATCCACAGATACGCAGTATTTT. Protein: CASSPRQGLSTDTQYF.

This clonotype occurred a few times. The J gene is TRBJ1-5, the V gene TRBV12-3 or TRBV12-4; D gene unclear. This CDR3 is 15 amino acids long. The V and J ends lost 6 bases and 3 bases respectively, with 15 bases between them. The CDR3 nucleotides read TGTGCCAGCAGCAACATACCCAGATCCAATCAGCCCCAGCATTTT. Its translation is CASSNIPRSNQPQHF.

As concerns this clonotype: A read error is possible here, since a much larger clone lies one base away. The CDR3 region has the DNA TGCAGTGCTAGATCAAGGAAGCAGTTCTTC. Protein: CSARSRKQFF. J is TRBJ2-1 and V is TRBV20-1, with D unclear. The germline CDR1 and CDR2 sequences are DFQATT and SNEGSKA (reference sequence). The CDR3 totals 10 residues. V lost 2 bases and J 11 bases, leaving 7 bases between the germline ends.

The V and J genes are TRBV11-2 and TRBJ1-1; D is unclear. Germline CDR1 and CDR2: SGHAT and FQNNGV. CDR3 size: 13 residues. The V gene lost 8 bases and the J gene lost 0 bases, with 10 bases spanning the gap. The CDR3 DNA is TGTGCCAGCGGGAGAGGAATGAACACTGAAGCTTTCTTT. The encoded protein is CASGRGMNTEAFF.

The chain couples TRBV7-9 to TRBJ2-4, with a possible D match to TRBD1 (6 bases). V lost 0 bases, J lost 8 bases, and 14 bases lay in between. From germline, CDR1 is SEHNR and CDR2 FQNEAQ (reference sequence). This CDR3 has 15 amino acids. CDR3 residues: CASSLAGVRGDIQYF. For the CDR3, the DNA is TGTGCCAGCAGCTTAGCGGGGGTCAGGGGAGACATTCAGTACTTC.

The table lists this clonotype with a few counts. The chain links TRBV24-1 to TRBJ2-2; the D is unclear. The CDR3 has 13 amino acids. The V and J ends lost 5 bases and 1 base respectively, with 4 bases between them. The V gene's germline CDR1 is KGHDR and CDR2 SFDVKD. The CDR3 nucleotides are TGTGCCACCAGTGCGGGGAACACCGGGGAGCTGTTTTTT. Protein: CATSAGNTGELFF.

CDR3 DNA sequence: TGCAGCGTTGAACAGGGAGGGGAGTCCGAGCAGTACTTC. Translated, it gives CSVEQGGESEQYF. V is TRBV29-1 and J is TRBJ2-7, with 7 positions matching TRBD2. The CDR3 is 13 residues long. J gave up 6 bases and V 2 bases, and 7 bases lay outside the gene matches. CDR1 and CDR2 (germline): SQVTM, ANQGSEA.

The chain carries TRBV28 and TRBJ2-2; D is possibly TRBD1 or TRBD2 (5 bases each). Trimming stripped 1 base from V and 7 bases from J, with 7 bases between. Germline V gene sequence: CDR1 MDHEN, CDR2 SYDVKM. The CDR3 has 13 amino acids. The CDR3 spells CASSLFGGGELFF. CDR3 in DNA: TGTGCCAGCAGTTTATTTGGGGGCGGGGAGCTGTTTTTT.

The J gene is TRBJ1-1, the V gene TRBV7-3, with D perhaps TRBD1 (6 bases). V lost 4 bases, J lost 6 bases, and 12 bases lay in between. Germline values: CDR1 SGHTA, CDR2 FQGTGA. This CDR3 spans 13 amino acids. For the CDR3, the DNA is TGTGCCAGCAGCTACCAGGGGATTGCTGAAGCTTTCTTT. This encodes CASSYQGIAEAFF.

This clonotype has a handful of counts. The CDR3 coding sequence is TGTGCCAGCAGTTTCCCTAGGACTGAAGCTTTCTTT. This gives the protein CASSFPRTEAFF. This rearrangement joins TRBV12-3 or TRBV12-4 to TRBJ1-1; D unresolved. Deletions cut 3 bases from V and 5 bases from J, with 7 bases between. The CDR3 totals 12 residues.

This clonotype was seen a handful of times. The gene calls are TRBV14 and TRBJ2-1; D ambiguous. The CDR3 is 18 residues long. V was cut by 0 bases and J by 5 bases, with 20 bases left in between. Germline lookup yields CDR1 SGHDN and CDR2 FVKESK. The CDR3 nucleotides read TGTGCCAGCAGCCAAGATGGCCGGCTGCGAAAAAAACACAATGAGCAGTTCTTC. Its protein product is CASSQDGRLRKKHNEQFF.

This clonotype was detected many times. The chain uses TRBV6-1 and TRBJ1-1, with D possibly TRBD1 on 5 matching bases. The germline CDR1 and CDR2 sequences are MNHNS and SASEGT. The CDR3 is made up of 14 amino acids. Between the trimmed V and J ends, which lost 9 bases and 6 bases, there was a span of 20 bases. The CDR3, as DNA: TGTGCCAGTGGGGCAGGGCGGATTGGCGCTGAAGCTTTCTTT. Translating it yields CASGAGRIGAEAFF.

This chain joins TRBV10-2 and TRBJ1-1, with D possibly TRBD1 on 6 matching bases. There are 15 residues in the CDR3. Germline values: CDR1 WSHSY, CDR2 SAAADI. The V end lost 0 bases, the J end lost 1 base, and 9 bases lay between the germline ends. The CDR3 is CASSESGGGNTEAFF. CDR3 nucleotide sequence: TGCGCCAGCAGTGAGTCAGGGGGGGGGAACACTGAAGCTTTCTTT.

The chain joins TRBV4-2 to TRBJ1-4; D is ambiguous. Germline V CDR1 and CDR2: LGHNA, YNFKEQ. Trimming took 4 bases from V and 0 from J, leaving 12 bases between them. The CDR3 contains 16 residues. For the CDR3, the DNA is TGTGCCAGCAGCCCGAAACAGAGTGCAACTAATGAAAAACTGTTTTTT. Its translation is CASSPKQSATNEKLFF.

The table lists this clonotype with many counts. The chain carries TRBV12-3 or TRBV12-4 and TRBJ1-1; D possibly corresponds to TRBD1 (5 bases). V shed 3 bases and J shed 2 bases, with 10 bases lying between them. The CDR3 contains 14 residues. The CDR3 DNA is TGTGCCAGCAGTTTGGGGGGATACAACACTGAAGCTTTCTTT. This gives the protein CASSLGGYNTEAFF.

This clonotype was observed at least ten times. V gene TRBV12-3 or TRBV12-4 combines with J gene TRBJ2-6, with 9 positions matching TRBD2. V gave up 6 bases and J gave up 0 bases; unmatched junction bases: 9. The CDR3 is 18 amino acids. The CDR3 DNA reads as TGTGCCAGCAGGCCGATAGCGGGGGCCATCTCTGGGGCCAACGTCCTGACTTTC. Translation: CASRPIAGAISGANVLTF.

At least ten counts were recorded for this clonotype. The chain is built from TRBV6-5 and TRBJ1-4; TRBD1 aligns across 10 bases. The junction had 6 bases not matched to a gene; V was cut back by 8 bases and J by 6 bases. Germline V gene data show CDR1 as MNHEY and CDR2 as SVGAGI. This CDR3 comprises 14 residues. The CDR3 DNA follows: TGTGCCAGCGCCGACAGGGGGCCGCATGAAAAACTGTTTTTT. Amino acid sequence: CASADRGPHEKLFF.

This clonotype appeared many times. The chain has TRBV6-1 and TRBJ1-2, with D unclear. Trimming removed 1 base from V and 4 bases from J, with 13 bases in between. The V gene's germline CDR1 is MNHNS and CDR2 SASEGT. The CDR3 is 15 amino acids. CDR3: CASSEVSSALYGYTF. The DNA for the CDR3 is TGTGCCAGCAGTGAAGTTTCAAGCGCCCTCTATGGCTACACCTTC.

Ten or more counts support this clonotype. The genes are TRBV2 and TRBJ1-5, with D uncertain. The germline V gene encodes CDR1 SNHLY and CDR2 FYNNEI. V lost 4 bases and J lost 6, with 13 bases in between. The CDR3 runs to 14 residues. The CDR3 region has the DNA TGTGCCAGCAGTGGCGGGTTAGGAGTTCAGCCCCAGCATTTT. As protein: CASSGGLGVQPQHF.

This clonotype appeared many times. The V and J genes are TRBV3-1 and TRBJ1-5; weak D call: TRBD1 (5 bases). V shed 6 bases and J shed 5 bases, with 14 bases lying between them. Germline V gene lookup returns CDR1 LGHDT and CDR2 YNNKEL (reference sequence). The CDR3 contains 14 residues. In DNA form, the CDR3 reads TGTGCCAGCAGTTCAGGGAACCCTCATCAGCCCCAGCATTTT. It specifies CASSSGNPHQPQHF.

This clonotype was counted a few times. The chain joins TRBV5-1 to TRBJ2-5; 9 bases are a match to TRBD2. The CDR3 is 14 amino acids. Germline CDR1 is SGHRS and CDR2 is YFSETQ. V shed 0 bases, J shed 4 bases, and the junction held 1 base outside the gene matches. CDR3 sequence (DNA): TGCGCCAGCAGCTTGGGACTAGCGGTAGAGACCCAGTACTTC. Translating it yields CASSLGLAVETQYF.

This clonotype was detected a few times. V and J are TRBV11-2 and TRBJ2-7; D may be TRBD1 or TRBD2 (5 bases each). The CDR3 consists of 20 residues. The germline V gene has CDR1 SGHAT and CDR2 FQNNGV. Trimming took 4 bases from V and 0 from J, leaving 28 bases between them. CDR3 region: CASSSRNLGRGRNSSYEQYF. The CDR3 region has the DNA TGTGCCAGCAGCTCGCGAAACCTCGGCCGGGGCCGAAATAGCTCCTACGAGCAGTACTTC.

The CDR3 region has the DNA TGTGCCATCAGTGAGTCAGGGGACAGAAGTTGGGAGCAGTACTTC. Translation gives CAISESGDRSWEQYF. The genes are TRBV10-3 and TRBJ2-7; 7 bases fit TRBD1. The CDR3 extends over 15 amino acids. From germline, CDR1 is ENHRY and CDR2 SYGVKD. With V trimmed by 0 bases and J by 7 bases, 9 bases remained unmatched.

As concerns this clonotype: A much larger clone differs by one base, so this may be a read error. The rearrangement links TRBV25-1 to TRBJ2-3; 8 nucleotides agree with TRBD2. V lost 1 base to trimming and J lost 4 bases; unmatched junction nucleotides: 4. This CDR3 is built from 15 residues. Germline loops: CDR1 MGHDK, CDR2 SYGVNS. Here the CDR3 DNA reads TGTGCCAGCAGTGAATTTGCGGGGGGTCCAGATACGCAGTATTTT. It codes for CASSEFAGGPDTQYF.

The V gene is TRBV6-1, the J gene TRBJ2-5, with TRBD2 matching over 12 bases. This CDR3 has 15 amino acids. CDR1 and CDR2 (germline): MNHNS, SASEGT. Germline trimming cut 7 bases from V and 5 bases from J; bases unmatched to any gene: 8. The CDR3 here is CASKLLAGGRETQYF. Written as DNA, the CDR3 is TGTGCCAGCAAACTACTAGCGGGGGGTCGGGAGACCCAGTACTTC.

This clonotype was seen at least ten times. The CDR3 here is CASRASPTGELFF. Written as DNA, the CDR3 is TGTGCCAGCAGAGCGTCCCCAACCGGGGAGCTGTTTTTT. This sequence joins TRBV2 and TRBJ2-2; D is uncertain. CDR3 size: 13 residues. The germline V and J ends were trimmed by 6 bases and 5 bases, with 10 bases remaining between them. Germline V gene lookup returns CDR1 SNHLY and CDR2 FYNNEI.

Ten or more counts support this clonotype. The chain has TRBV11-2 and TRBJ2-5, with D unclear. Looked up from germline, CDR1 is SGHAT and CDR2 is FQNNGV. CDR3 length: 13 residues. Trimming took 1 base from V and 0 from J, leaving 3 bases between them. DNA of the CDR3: TGTGCCAGCAGCTTAGGGAACCAAGAGACCCAGTACTTC. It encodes CASSLGNQETQYF. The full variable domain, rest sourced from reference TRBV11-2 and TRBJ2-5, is EAGVAQSPRYKIIEKRQSVAFWCNPISGHATLYWYQQILGQGPKLLIQFQNNGVVDDSQLPKDRFSAERLKGVDSTLKIQPAKLEDSAVYLCASSLGNQETQYFGPGTRLLVL.

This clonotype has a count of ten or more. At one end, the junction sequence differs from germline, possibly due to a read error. CDR3 in DNA: TGTGCCAGCACCCCACCGACAGATTCGCAGTATTTT. Its protein is CASTPPTDSQYF. This chain uses TRBV7-2 with TRBJ2-3, with a weak D call TRBD1 (5 bases). Germline lookup yields CDR1 SGHTA and CDR2 FQGNSA. This CDR3 comprises 12 residues.